This TCR beta chain was identified during a study of T-cell memory formation after mild COVID-19. Study-level results: Some SARS-CoV-2-responding clones were already detected in memory before infection.

About this clonotype itself: Its antigen is unknown.

Germline CDR1 is SGHTA and CDR2 is FQGNSA. CDR3 length: 15 residues. With V trimmed by 2 bases and J by 6 bases, 8 bases remained unmatched. TCR alpha and TCR beta cDNA libraries carrying sample barcodes and UMIs came from 5'RACE with constant-segment primers. TCRdb recomputed calls from the 5' RACE reads with MiXCR, one row per CDR3 protein. The repertoire holds roughly 86,000 distinct CDR3 sequences, with more than 12% as singletons. This clonotype was sampled from a man aged 18 to 35 who had mild COVID-19 (a few samples of this study predate the infection). Cell type and time point are not known. The sequencing input was PBMCs or a T cell subset sorted from them (not recorded which). The chain couples TRBV7-2 to TRBJ1-1; TRBD1 aligns across 8 bases. CDR3 in amino acids: CASSLRRTGNPEAFF. The CDR3 nucleotides read TGTGCCAGCAGCTTAAGACGGACAGGGAATCCTGAAGCTTTCTTT.